A selection of T cell receptor beta chains follows, all from one sample in a study of shared clonotypes between healthy human individuals. Assay: immunoSEQ multiplex PCR; the TCRdb copy retains only in-frame clones and omits some. The sample lists a few hundred thousand clones; less than 80% were seen once. The sequenced sample consisted of PBMCs. These receptors were obtained from a woman aged 40 to 49 in good health. Some clones in this sample may be carry-over from other donors' samples. Each CDR3 is given with its conserved first and last residue. The D gene is left open where the match is weak. Expanded clones are given a class, and other clones once, few, many or no size at all.

v_call	d_call	cdr3_length	clone_size	j_call	cdr3_nt	cdr3_aa
TRBV5-1	.	13	few	TRBJ1-1	TGCGCCAGCAGCCCCCGGGGAGGGTCCAGCGCTTTCTTT	CASSPRGGSSAFF
TRBV28	.	11	.	TRBJ2-7	TGTGCCAGCAGTATCGGGGATGAGCAGTACTTC	CASSIGDEQYF
TRBV19	TRBD1	16	.	TRBJ2-7	TGTGCCAGTAGTATCCCCGACAGGGCTGACTCCTACGAGCAGTACTTC	CASSIPDRADSYEQYF
TRBV27	.	15	.	TRBJ2-7	TGTGCCAGCAGTGTCTCAGGGGCAAGCTCCTACGAGCAGTACTTC	CASSVSGASSYEQYF
TRBV27	TRBD1	16	.	TRBJ2-2	TGTGCCAGCAGTACCACCGGGACAGAGAACACCGGGGAGCTGTTTTTT	CASSTTGTENTGELFF
TRBV7-2	TRBD1	15	once	TRBJ1-1	TGTGCCAGCAGCCGAGAGGGAACAGGGGGCACTGAAGCTTTCTTT	CASSREGTGGTEAFF
TRBV13	.	13	.	TRBJ2-1	TGTGCCAGCAGCCCACAGGGAAACAATGAGCAGTTCTTC	CASSPQGNNEQFF
TRBV30	.	11	.	TRBJ2-5	TGTGCCTGGAGTCCCGGGGAGACCCAGTACTTC	CAWSPGETQYF
TRBV7-9	.	16	.	TRBJ1-1	TGTGCCAGCAGCCCCCGCCTGACAGTTATGAACACTGAAGCTTTCTTT	CASSPRLTVMNTEAFF
TRBV6-6	.	14	.	TRBJ2-6	TGTGCCAGCAGTTCGTTTATCGGGGCCAACGTCCTGACTTTC	CASSSFIGANVLTF
TRBV11-2	TRBD2	17	.	TRBJ2-7	TGTGCCAGCAGCAAAGGGGTGACTAGCGGAGTGTCCTACGAGCAGTACTTC	CASSKGVTSGVSYEQYF
TRBV7-6	TRBD1	13	few	TRBJ2-7	TGTGCCAGCAGCTCCGACGACAGGGGCAAGCAGTACTTC	CASSSDDRGKQYF
TRBV7-9	TRBD2	16	.	TRBJ2-1	TGTGCCAGCAGCTTAGGGACTAGCGGGGGGCTCGATGAGCAGTTCTTC	CASSLGTSGGLDEQFF
TRBV18	TRBD1	15	.	TRBJ2-7	TGTGCCAGCTCACCGACAGGGGGAATAGGCTACGAGCAGTACTTC	CASSPTGGIGYEQYF
TRBV11-3	TRBD1	13	once	TRBJ2-7	TGTGCCAGCAGCTGGGGACAGTACTACGAGCAGTACTTC	CASSWGQYYEQYF
TRBV5-6	.	15	.	TRBJ2-7	TGTGCCAGCAGGTTGACAGGCCGATATACCTACGAGCAGTACTTC	CASRLTGRYTYEQYF
TRBV5-4	.	18	.	TRBJ2-5	TGTGCCAGCAGCTTTTTGTCTACCGGGAACCCGTACCAAGAGACCCAGTACTTC	CASSFLSTGNPYQETQYF